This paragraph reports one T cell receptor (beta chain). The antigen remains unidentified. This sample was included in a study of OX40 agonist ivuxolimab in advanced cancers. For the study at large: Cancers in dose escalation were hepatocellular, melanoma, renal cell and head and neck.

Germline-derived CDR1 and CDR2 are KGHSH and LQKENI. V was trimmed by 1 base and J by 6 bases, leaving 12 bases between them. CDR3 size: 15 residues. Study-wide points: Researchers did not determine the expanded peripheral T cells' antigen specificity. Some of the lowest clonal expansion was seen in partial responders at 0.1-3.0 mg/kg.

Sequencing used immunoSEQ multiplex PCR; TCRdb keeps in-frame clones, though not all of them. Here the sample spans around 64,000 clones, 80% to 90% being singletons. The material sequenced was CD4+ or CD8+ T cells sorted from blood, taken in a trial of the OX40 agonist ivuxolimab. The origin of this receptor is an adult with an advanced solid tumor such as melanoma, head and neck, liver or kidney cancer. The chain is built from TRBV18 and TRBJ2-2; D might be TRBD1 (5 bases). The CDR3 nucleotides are TGTGCCAGCTCACCACGGGGCGGCGCGGCCGGGGAGCTGTTTTTT. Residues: CASSPRGGAAGELFF. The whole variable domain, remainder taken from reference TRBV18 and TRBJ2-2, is NAGVMQNPRHLVRRRGQEARLRCSPMKGHSHVYWYRQLPEEGLKFMVYLQKENIIDESGMPKERFSAEFPKEGPSILRIQQVVRGDSAAYFCASSPRGGAAGELFFGEGSRLTVL.